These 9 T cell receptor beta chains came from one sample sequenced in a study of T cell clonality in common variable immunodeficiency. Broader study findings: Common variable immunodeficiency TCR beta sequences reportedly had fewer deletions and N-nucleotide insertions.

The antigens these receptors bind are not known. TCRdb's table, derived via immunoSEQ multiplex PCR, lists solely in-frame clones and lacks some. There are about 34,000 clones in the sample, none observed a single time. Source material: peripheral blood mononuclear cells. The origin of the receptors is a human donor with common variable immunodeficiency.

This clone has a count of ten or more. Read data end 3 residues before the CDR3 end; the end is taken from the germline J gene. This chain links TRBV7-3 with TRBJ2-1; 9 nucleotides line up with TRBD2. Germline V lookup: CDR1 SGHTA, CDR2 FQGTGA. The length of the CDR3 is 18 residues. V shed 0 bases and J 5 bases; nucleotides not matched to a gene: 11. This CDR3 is CASSLTGFPSGMDNEQFF. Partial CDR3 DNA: TGTGCCAGCAGCTTAACGGGATTTCCTAGCGGGATGGACAATGAG.

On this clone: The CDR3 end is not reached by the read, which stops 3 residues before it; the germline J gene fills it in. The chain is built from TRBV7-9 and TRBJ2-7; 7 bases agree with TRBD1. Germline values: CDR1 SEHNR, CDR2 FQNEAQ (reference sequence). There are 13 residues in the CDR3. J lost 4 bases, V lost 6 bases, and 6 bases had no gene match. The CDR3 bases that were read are TGTGCCAGCAGGGGCGAGGGGGCTTACGAG. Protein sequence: CASRGEGAYE. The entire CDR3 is CASRGEGAYEQYF.

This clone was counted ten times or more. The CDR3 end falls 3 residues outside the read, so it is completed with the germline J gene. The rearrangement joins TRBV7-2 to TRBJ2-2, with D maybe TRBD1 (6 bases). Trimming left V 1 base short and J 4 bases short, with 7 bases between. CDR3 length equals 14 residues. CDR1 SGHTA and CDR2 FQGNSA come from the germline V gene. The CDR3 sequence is CASSLEQGTGELFF. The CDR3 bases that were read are TGTGCCAGCAGCTTAGAACAGGGCACCGGGGAG.

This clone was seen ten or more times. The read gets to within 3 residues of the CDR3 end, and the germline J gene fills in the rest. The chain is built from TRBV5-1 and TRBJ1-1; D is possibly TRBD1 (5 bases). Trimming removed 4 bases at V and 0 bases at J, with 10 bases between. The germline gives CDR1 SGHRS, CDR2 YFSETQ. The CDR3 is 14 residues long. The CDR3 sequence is CASSQGGMNTEAFF. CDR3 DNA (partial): TGCGCCAGCAGCCAGGGTGGGATGAACACTGAA.

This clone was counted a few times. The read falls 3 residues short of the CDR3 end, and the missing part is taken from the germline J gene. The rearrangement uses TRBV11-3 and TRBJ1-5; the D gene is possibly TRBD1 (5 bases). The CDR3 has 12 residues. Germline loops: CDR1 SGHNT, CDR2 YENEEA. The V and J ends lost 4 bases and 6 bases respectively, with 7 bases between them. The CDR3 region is CASSSGGQPQHF. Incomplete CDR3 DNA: TGTGCCAGCAGCTCGGGGGGTCAGCCC.

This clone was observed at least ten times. Partial CDR3 DNA: TGTGCCAGCAGTCTTGACAGTCATGGC. Translation gives CASSLDSHG. The entire CDR3 reads CASSLDSHGYTF. The chain joins TRBV5-4 to TRBJ1-2, with D perhaps matching TRBD1 (5 bases). From the germline J gene comes the end of the CDR3, since the read stops 3 residues before it. CDR1 SGHNT and CDR2 YYREEE come from the germline V gene (reference sequence). The CDR3 consists of 12 residues. Trimming shortened V by 5 bases and J by 6 bases, and 11 bases separated the two germline ends.

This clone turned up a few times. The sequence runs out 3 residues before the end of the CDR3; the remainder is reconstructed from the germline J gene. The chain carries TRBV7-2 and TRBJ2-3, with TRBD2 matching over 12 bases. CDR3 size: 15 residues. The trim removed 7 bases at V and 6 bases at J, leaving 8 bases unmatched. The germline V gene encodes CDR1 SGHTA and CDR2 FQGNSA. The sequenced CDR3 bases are TGTGCCAGCACCATGACTAGCGGGAGAGCTGATACG. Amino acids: CASTMTSGRADT. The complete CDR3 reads CASTMTSGRADTQYF.

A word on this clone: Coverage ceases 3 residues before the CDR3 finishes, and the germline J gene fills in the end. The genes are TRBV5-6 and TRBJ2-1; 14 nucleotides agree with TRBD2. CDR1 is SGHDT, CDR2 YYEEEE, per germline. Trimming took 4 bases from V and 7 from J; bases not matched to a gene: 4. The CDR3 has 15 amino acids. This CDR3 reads CASSTGTSGRNEQFF. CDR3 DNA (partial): TGTGCCAGCAGCACCGGGACTAGCGGGAGAAATGAG. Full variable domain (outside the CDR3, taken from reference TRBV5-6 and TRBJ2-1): DAGVTQSPTHLIKTRGQQVTLRCSPKSGHDTVSWYQQALGQGPQFIFQYYEEEERQRGNFPDRFSGHQFPNYSSELNVNALLLGDSALYLCASSTGTSGRNEQFFGPGTRLTVL.

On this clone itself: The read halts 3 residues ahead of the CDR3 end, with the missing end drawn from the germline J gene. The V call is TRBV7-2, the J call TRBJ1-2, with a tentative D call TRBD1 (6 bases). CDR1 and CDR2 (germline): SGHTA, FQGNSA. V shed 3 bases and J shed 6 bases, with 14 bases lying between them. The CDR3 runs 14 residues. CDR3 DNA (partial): TGTGCCAGCAGCTTCAATGCAGGGGCGGATGGC. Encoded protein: CASSFNAGADG. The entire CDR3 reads CASSFNAGADGYTF.